In its sample, the clone carrying this TCR beta chain was seen a few times. Its antigen is as yet unknown. TCRdb reanalysed the 5' RACE reads using MiXCR and keeps one entry per CDR3 protein. The table records under 900,000 distinct CDR3 sequences, 9% to 15% of them present only once. This CDR3 is 14 amino acids long. V lost 6 bases and J lost 6; bases outside the gene matches: 12. Per germline, CDR1 DFQATT and CDR2 SNEGSKA (reference sequence). This sample is part of a study of identical twins. Whole-study findings and limits: Twins' surplus sharing was weaker for beta out-of-frame sequences. Low generation-probability sequences were in excess among twin-shared out-of-frame alpha sequences.

These data are also associated with another study on yellow fever vaccine responses in identical twins.

The sequence was collected from a young woman in good health. Input material: PBMCs. The chain is built from TRBV20-1 and TRBJ2-7; 9 bases match TRBD1. Here the CDR3 reads CSARDRVLPGEQYF. The DNA for the CDR3 is TGCAGTGCCAGGGACAGGGTCTTGCCTGGCGAGCAGTACTTC.